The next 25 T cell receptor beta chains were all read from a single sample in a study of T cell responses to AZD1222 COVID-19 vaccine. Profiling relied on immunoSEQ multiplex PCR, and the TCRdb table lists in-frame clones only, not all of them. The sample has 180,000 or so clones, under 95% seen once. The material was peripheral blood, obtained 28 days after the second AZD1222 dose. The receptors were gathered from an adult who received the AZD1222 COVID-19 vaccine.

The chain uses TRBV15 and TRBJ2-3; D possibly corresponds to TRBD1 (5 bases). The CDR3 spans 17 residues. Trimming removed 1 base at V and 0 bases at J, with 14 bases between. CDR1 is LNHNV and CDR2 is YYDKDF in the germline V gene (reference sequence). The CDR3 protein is CATSRGGSLLSTDTQYF. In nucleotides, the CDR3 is TGTGCCACCAGCAGAGGGGGCTCCCTCCTTAGCACAGATACGCAGTATTTT.

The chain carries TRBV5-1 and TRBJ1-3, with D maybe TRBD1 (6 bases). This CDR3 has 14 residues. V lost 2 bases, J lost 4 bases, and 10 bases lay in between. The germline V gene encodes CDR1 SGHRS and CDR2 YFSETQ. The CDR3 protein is CASSLQGGGNTIYF. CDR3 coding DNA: TGCGCCAGCAGCTTACAGGGTGGCGGAAACACCATATATTTT.

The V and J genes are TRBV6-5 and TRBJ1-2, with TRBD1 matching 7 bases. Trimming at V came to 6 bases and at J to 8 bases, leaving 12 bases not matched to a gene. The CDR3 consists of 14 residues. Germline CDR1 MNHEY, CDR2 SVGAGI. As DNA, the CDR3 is TGTGCCAGCAGAAACAGGGACAGTCTGGACGGCTACACCTTC. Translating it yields CASRNRDSLDGYTF.

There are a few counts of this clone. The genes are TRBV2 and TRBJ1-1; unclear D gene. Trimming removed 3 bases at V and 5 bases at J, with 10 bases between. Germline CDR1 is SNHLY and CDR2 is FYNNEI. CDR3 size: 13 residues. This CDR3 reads CASSDRAGTEAFF. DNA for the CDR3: TGTGCCAGCAGTGACCGGGCCGGTACTGAAGCTTTCTTT. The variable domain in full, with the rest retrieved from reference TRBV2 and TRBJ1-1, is EPEVTQTPSHQVTQMGQEVILRCVPISNHLYFYWYRQILGQKVEFLVSFYNNEISEKSEIFDDQFSVERPDGSNFTLKIRSTKLEDSAMYFCASSDRAGTEAFFGQGTRLTVV.

The CDR3 loop is CASSLGDRGGKNTEAFF. The CDR3 nucleotides are TGTGCCAGCAGCTTAGGGGACAGGGGCGGGAAGAACACTGAAGCTTTCTTT. V gene TRBV13 combines with J gene TRBJ1-1, with 9 bases that match TRBD1. The CDR3 has 17 residues. Trimming cost V 0 bases and J 1 base; bases outside gene matches: 6. CDR1 and CDR2 (germline): PRHDT, FYEKMQ (reference sequence).

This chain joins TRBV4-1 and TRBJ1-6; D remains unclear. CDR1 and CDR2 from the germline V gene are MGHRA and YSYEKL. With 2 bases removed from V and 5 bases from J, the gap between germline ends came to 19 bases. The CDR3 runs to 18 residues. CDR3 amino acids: CASSQRALQKSDNSPLHF. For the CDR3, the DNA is TGCGCCAGCAGCCAACGTGCCCTTCAGAAGAGCGATAATTCACCCCTCCACTTT.

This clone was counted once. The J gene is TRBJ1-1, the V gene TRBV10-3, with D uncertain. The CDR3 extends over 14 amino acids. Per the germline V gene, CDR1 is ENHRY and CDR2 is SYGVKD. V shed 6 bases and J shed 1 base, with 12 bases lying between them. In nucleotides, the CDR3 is TGTGCCATCAGGGGTAATAACAGGAACACTGAAGCTTTCTTT. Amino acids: CAIRGNNRNTEAFF.

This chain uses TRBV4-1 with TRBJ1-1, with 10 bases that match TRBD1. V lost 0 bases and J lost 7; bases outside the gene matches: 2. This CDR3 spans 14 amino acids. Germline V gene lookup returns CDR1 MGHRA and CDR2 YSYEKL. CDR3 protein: CASSQEGTGDEAFF. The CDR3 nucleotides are TGCGCCAGCAGCCAAGAGGGGACAGGGGATGAAGCTTTCTTT.

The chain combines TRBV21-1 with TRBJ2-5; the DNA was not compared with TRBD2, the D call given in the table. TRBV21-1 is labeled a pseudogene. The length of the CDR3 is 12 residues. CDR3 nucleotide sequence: TGTGCCAGCAGCAGGTCGCGAGAGACCCAGTACTTC. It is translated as CASSRSRETQYF.

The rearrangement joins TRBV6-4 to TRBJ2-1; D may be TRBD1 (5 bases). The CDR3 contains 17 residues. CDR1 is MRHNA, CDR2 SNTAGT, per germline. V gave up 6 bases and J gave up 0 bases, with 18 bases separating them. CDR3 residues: CASSEDSLRSSYNEQFF. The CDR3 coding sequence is TGTGCCAGCAGCGAAGACAGCTTGCGGAGCTCCTACAATGAGCAGTTCTTC.

The CDR3, as DNA: TGTGCCAGCAGCCCAAGACAGGGGGCGGCTGGCTACACCTTC. Translated: CASSPRQGAAGYTF. This rearrangement joins TRBV11-2 to TRBJ1-2; 10 nucleotides align to TRBD1. The CDR3 runs to 14 residues. Germline CDR1 reads SGHAT; CDR2 reads FQNNGV. The V and J ends lost 5 bases and 7 bases, in that order; junction bases with no gene match: 7.

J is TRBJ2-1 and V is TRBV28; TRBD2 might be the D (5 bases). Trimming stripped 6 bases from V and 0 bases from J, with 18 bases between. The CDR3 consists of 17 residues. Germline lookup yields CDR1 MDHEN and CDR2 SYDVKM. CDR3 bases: TGTGCCAGCAGGCGGTTTGCAGGTGGGAGCTCCTACAATGAGCAGTTCTTC. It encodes CASRRFAGGSSYNEQFF.

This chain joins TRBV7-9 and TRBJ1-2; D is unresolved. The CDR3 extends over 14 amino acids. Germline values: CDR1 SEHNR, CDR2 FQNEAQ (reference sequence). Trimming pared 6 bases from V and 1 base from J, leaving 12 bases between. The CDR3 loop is CASSRGGINYGYTF. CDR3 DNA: TGTGCCAGCAGTCGGGGAGGGATTAACTATGGCTACACCTTC.

This CDR3 is CASSLTLAVSSYEQYF. The CDR3 DNA sequence: TGTGCCAGCAGTTTAACCCTAGCGGTGAGCTCCTACGAGCAGTACTTC. This chain joins TRBV27 and TRBJ2-7; 7 bases align to TRBD2. V trimming: 2 bases; J trimming: 0 bases; junction bases outside the gene matches: 7. There are 16 residues in the CDR3. Germline V CDR1 and CDR2: MNHEY, SMNVEV (reference sequence).

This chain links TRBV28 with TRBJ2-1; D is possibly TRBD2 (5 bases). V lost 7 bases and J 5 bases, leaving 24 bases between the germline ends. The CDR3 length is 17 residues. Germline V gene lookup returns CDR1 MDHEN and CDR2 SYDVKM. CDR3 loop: CASTSGGDSMLDNEQFF. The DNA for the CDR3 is TGTGCCAGCACCTCTGGAGGCGACTCCATGTTGGACAATGAGCAGTTCTTC.

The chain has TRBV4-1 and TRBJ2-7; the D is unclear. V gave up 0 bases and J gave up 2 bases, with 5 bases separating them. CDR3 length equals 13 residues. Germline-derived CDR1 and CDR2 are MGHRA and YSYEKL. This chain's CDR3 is CASSQDWTYEQYF. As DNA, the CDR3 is TGCGCCAGCAGCCAAGATTGGACCTACGAGCAGTACTTC.

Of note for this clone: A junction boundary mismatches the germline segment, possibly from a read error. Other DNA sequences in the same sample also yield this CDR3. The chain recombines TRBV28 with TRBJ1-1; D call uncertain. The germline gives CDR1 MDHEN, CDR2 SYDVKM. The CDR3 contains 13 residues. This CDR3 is CASAKVWNTEAFF. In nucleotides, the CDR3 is TGTGCCAGCGCTAAGGTTTGGAACACTGAAGCCTTCTTT.

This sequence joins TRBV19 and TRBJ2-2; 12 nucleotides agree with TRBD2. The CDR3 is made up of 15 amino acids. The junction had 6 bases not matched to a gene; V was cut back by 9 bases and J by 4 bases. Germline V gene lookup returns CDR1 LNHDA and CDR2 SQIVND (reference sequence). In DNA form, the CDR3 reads TGTGCCAGCCTGCGGACTAGCGGGACCACCGGGGAGCTGTTTTTT. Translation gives CASLRTSGTTGELFF.

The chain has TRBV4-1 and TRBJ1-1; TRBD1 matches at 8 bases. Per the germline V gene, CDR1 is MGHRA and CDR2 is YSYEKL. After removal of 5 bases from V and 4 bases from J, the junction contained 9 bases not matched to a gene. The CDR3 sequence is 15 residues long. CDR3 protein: CASSTPTGDSTEAFF. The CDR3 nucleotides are TGCGCCAGCAGCACCCCGACAGGGGATAGCACTGAAGCTTTCTTT.

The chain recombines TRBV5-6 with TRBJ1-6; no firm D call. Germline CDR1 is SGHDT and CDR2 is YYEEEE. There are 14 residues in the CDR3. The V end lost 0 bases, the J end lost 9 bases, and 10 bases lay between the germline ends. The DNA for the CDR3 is TGTGCCAGCAGCTTGGCCGGGTTGGGTTCACCCCTCCACTTT. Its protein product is CASSLAGLGSPLHF.

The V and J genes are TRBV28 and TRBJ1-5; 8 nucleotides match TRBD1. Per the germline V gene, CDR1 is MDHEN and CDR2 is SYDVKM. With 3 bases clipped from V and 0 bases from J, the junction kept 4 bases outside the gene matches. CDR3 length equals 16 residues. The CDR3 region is CASSFRQGFSNQPQHF. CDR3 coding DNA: TGTGCCAGCAGTTTTCGACAGGGGTTTAGCAATCAGCCCCAGCATTTT.

The CDR3 here is CASSEVATTAYEQYF. The CDR3 bases are TGTGCCAGCAGTGAGGTCGCGACTACGGCCTACGAGCAGTACTTC. The chain recombines TRBV6-1 with TRBJ2-7, with a weak D call TRBD2 (5 bases). Between the trimmed V and J ends, which lost 3 bases and 2 bases, there was a span of 14 bases. The CDR3 covers 15 residues. From germline, CDR1 is MNHNS and CDR2 SASEGT.

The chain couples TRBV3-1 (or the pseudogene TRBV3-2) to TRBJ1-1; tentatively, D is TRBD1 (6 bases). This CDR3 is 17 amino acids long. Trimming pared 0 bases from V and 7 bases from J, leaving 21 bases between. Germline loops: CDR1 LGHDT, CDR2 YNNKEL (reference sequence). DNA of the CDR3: TGTGCCAGCAGCCAAGATAAGAGTCCGGGGGGCAGCATTGAAGCTTTCTTT. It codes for CASSQDKSPGGSIEAFF.

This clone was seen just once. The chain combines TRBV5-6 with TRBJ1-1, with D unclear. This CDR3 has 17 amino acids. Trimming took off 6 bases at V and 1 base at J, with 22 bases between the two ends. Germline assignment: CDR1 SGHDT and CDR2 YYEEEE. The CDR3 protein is CASTQRSNRMGNTEAFF. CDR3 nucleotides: TGTGCCAGCACCCAACGGAGCAACCGGATGGGGAACACTGAAGCTTTCTTT.

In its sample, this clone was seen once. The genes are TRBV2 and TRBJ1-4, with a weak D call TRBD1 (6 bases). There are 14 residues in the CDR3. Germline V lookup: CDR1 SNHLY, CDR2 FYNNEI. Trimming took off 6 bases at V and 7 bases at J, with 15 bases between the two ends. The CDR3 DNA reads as TGTGCCAGCAGGAGGGGGGGAGGACGTGAAAAACTGTTTTTT. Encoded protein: CASRRGGGREKLFF.